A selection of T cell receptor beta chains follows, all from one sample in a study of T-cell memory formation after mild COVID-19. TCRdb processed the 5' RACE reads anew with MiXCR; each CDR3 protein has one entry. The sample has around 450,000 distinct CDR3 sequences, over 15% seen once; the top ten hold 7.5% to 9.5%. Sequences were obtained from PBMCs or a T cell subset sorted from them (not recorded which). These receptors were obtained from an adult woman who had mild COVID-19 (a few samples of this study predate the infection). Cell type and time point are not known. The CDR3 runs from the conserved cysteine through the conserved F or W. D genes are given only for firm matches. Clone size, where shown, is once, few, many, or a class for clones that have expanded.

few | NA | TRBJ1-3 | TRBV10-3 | TGTGCCATCAGTGATTTGAACACCATATATTTT | CAISDLNTIYF
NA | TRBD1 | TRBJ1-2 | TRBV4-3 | TGCGCCAGCACCCAAGAACTACAGGGGATGCGGGGCTACACCTTC | CASTQELQGMRGYTF
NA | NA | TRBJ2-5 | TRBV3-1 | TGTGCCAGCGTACGCCGTTTAGATTCCCAAGAGACCCAGTACTTC | CASVRRLDSQETQYF
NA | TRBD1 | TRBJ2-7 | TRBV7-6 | TGTGCCAGCAGCTTTGGGGGACAGGGCGGTGACTACGAGCAGTACTTC | CASSFGGQGGDYEQYF
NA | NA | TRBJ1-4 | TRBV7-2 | TGTGCCAGCAGCCGGGGCTATGATGAAAAACTGTTTTTT | CASSRGYDEKLFF
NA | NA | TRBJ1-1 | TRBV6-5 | TGTGCCAGCTACCTTGGGGGTACAATGAACACTGAAGCTTTCTTT | CASYLGGTMNTEAFF
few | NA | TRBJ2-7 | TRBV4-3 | TGCGCCAGCAGCCCCCGGGCCGGGACCGCGTACGAGCAGTACTTC | CASSPRAGTAYEQYF
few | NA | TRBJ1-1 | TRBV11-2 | TGTGCCAGCAGCTTAGTGAGACATGAAGCTTTCTTT | CASSLVRHEAFF
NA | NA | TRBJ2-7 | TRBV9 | TGTGCCAGCAGTCCTCACGGGAGCTACGAGCAGTACTTC | CASSPHGSYEQYF
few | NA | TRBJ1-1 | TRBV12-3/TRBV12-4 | TGTGCCAGCAGTTTAGGCTTCACAGTGAACACTGAAGCTTTCTTT | CASSLGFTVNTEAFF
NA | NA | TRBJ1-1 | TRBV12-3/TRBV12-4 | TGTGCCAGCAACCGAAGACAGGCGCAGAACACTGAAGCTTTCTTT | CASNRRQAQNTEAFF
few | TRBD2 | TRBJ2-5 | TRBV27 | TGTGCCAGCAGTCACGGGGAGGGAGAGACCCAGTACTTC | CASSHGEGETQYF
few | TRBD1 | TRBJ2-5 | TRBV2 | TGTGCCAGCAGTGAACTGAGGGGGCCAGAGACCCAGTACTTC | CASSELRGPETQYF
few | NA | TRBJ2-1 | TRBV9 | TGTGCCAGCAGCTCCCCTACGGGGGACAATGAGCAGTTCTTC | CASSSPTGDNEQFF
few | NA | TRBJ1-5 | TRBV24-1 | TGTGCCACCAGTGATGCGGTTGGCAATCAGCCCCAGCATTTT | CATSDAVGNQPQHF
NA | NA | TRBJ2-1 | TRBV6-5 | TGTGCCAGCAGTTACCCGGCGAGAGATGAGCAGTTCTTC | CASSYPARDEQFF
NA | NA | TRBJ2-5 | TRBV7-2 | TGTGCCAGCAGCTTAGGGCCGGACCATAGGGAGACCCAGTACTTC | CASSLGPDHRETQYF
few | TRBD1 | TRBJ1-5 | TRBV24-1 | TGTGCCACCAGTGTTGGAGGACAGGGTGAGGATCAGCCCCAGCATTTT | CATSVGGQGEDQPQHF
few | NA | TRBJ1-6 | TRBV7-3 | TGTGCCAGCACCCTTAAACAGGATCATTCACCCCTCCACTTT | CASTLKQDHSPLHF
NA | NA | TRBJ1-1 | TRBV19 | TGTGCCAGTACCCCCTCACCAAGGACTGAAGCTTTCTTT | CASTPSPRTEAFF
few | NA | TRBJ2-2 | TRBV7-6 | TGTGCCAGCAGCTTCGATCAGGGGATTAGGGAGCTGTTTTTT | CASSFDQGIRELFF
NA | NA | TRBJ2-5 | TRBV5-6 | TGTGCCAGCAGCCGCGAACAGCAGGGGGAGACCCAGTACTTC | CASSREQQGETQYF
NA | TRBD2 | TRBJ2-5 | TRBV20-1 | TGCAGTGCTAGGCCTAGCGGGAGACAGACCCAGTACTTC | CSARPSGRQTQYF
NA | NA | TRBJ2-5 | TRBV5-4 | TGTGCCAGCAGCGGAGAGGTCTTCCAAGAGACCCAGTACTTC | CASSGEVFQETQYF
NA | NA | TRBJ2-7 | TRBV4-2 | TGTGCCAGCAGCCCTTCCCGGAGGGGAGAATTAAGCTCCTACGAGCAGTACTTC | CASSPSRRGELSSYEQYF
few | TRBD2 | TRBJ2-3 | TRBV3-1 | TGTGCCAGCAGCCAAGATAACCTAGCGGGAGGTACAGATACGCAGTATTTT | CASSQDNLAGGTDTQYF
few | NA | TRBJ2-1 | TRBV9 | TGTGCCAGCAGCCCCCCCGGGGGAATGAATGAGCAGTTCTTC | CASSPPGGMNEQFF
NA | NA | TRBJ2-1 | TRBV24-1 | TGTGCCACCAGTGATTTGTCTGAGATGGAGGGTAATGAGCAGTTCTTC | CATSDLSEMEGNEQFF
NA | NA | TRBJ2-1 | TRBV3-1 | TGTGCCAGCAGCCCAAGGACGCTAGCGGGACAGGGTCCTCTCTACAATGAGCAGTTCTTC | CASSPRTLAGQGPLYNEQFF
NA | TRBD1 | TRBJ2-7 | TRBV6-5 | TGTGCCAGCAGTTATGGGGACAGGGGCTACGAGCAGTACTTC | CASSYGDRGYEQYF
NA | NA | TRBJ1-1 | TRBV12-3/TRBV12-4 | TGTGCCAGCAGCTTTGAGAGGGGGAACACTGAAGCTTTCTTT | CASSFERGNTEAFF
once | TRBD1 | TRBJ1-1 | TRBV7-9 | TGTGCCAGCAGGCCGGGACAGCGAGAGACTGAAGCTTTCTTT | CASRPGQRETEAFF
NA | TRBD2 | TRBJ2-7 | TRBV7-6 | TGTGCCAGCAGCTACCTAGCGGAGTCCTACGAGCAGTACTTC | CASSYLAESYEQYF
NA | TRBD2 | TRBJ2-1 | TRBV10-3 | TGTGCCATCATGTCACTAGCGGGAGGATTATTAGGGTACAATGAGCAGTTCTTC | CAIMSLAGGLLGYNEQFF
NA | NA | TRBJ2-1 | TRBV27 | TGTGCCAGCAGACGGGGGCCCGAGCAGTTCTTC | CASRRGPEQFF
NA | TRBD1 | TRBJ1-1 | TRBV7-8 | TGTGCCAGCAGCCTTAACAGGGGCACTGAAGCTTTCTTT | CASSLNRGTEAFF
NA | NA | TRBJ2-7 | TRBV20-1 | TGCAGTGCTAGTTACCAGGGATACGAGCAGTACTTC | CSASYQGYEQYF
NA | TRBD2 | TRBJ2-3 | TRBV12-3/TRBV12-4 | TGTGCCAGCAGTCCCCTAGCGGGAGTTAGCACAGATACGCAGTATTTT | CASSPLAGVSTDTQYF
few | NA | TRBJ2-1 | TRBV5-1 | TGCGCCAGCAGCTATCTACCGGGGCAGTTCTTC | CASSYLPGQFF
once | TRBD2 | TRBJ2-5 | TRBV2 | TGTGCCAGCATCCTTTATAGCGGGGTAAAAGAGACCCAGTACTTC | CASILYSGVKETQYF
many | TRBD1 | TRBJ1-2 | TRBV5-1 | TGCGCCAGCAGCTTGACAGGGGGAGGTTATGGCTACACCTTC | CASSLTGGGYGYTF
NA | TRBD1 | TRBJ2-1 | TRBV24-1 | TGTGCCACCAGTGATTCTCGACAGGGGCGGAATGAGCAGTTCTTC | CATSDSRQGRNEQFF
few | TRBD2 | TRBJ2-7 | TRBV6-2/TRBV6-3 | TGTGCCAGCAGAAGACTAGCGGGAGGGCCCAGCGAGCAGTACTTC | CASRRLAGGPSEQYF
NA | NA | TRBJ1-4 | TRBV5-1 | TGCGCCAGCAGACCTGTGGAAGAAAAACTGTTTTTT | CASRPVEEKLFF
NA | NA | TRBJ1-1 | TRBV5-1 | TGCGCCAGCAGCCGGGTACAGGGTACTGAAGCTTTCTTT | CASSRVQGTEAFF
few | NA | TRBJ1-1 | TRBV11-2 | TGTGCCAGCATCCAGGGTCTCAACACTGAAGCTTTCTTT | CASIQGLNTEAFF
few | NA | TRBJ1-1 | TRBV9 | TGTGCCAGCAGCGCCGGGAGCCTCGTTATGAGTGAAGCTTTCTTT | CASSAGSLVMSEAFF
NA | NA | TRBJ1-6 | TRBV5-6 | TGTGCCAGCATCCCAGGGCAGAGCTCCTATAATTCACCCCTCCACTTT | CASIPGQSSYNSPLHF
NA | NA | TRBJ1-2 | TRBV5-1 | TGCGCCAGCAGCCCGGGAGGGCAGGCCTGCACCTTC | CASSPGGQACTF
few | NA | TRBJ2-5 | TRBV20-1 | TGCAGTGCTAGTGACCCTTCTCGGCGGGAGACCCAGTACTTC | CSASDPSRRETQYF
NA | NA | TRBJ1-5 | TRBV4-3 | TGCGCCAGCAGCCAAGATTATGCCAATCAGCCCCAGCATTTT | CASSQDYANQPQHF